The entry that follows covers one T cell receptor (beta chain) sequence. The antigen it binds to is not known. Within one base of it there is no much larger clone, and no base qualities were kept. Read against the paper, the sample's time point label means: peripheral blood 6 weeks after treatment start. The cohort comprised around 30 patients with locally advanced or metastatic urothelial carcinoma treated at Memorial Sloan Kettering on a trial protocol. Peripheral blood mononuclear cells were collected pretreatment and during treatment, with between 1 and 8 total time points obtained per patient. The Qiagen DNeasy Blood extraction kit was used to purify genomic DNA from total PBMCs and from tumor samples. PBMCs were collected pretreatment and during treatment, and were isolated and stored as previously described. Synthetic TCR analog templates were spiked into each PCR to estimate absolute template abundance from read counts. The immunoSEQ assay used bias-controlled V and J gene primers to amplify TCRbeta CDR3 regions from genomic DNA. Sequencing of rearranged TCRbeta segments was performed at approximately 20X coverage. In the source study's methods: Clustering was used to correct sequencing errors, and CDR3s were annotated against IMGT to assign V, D and J genes. Downstream analyses used only productive TCRbeta rearrangements, leaving out any out-of-frame or stop-codon sequences. To compute clonality, Shannon entropy was normalized by the log of the number of unique productive sequences and then subtracted from one. Clones differing between time points or between blood and tumor were identified using Fisher's exact test with Benjamini-Hochberg correction, with an adjusted p below 0.01 applied as the threshold. This immuneACCESS table, as held by TCRdb, lists in-frame sequences with V and J called but not all clones. Of the missing ones, under half trace to an unresolved V gene in checked studies; the others have no known cause. D and trimming come from the DNA, and the V and J calls and clone size come from that table. The sample table shows over 100,000 clones, and more than 85% are seen once. The ten largest clones represent less than 5% of the sample.

The source of the sample is a study of PD-L1 blockade in urothelial cancer (dated by TCRdb to about 2017). Regarding the research as a whole: Therapy was started around 2014 for all patients, and atezolizumab 1,200 mg was administered intravenously every 3 weeks. Durable clinical benefit was defined as progression-free survival longer than 6 months, and TCR features were also tested against progression-free and overall survival. A median of roughly 140,000 T cells and some 82,000 unique TCRs was obtained from blood samples, and a median clonality of approximately 0.08 was observed. Blood samples were analyzed at two time points: 3 weeks after treatment start (second dose) and 6 weeks after treatment start. The study, an exploratory multi-omic analysis, examined somatic, immune and clinical correlates of response to PD-L1 blockade with atezolizumab in urothelial cancer. Pretreatment blood TCR-seq was available for around 29 patients, at least one posttreatment blood collection was obtained for some 25 patients, and tumor TCR-seq was available for some 25 patients. Pretreatment tumor samples and matched peripheral blood, collected serially before and after atezolizumab treatment, underwent TCR sequencing. In the same patients who had TCR sequencing, pretreatment tumors also underwent whole exome sequencing and RNA sequencing. About 90% of the roughly 30 patients were males with bladder-origin urothelial cancer, and about 60% of the roughly 29 reported a prior smoking history. An ECOG performance status of 0 or 1 was recorded for the patients, and 0 to 3 prior chemotherapy regimens had been received by the patients. Durable clinical benefit was achieved by nine patients but not by the remaining 20. Here is what the overall study found, with its caveats: A pretreatment peripheral blood TCR clonality below the median was linked to improved progression-free and overall survival. Because the sample size was small (n ≈ 28) and many of the analyses were exploratory, the results are meant to be hypothesis-generating. Greater expansion of tumor-associated TCR clones in peripheral blood 3 weeks after the start of treatment was observed in patients with durable benefit (n of about 24, p = 0.022).

The receptor was isolated from a man aged 55 to 70 with urothelial cancer. The sample consisted of PBMCs, taken around atezolizumab (anti-PD-L1) treatment.

The CDR3 region has the sequence CASSEALGQSAQHF. The base sequence is TGTGCCAGCAGTGAAGCGCTAGGACAGTCAGCCCAGCATTTT. The chain is made from TRBV6-1 and TRBJ1-5, and perhaps TRBD1 as D gene, on 6 matching bases. V is shortened by 0 bases, J by 11 bases, and the region joining them spans 14 bases. Reading from cysteine to phenylalanine, the CDR3 counts 14 amino acids. The retained sequence is limited to the CDR3, 42 bases, with the frame set at the first base. CDR1 MNHNS and CDR2 SASEGT are derived from the germline V gene.